The source of this T cell receptor (beta chain) is a study of blood T cell repertoires in COVID-19. Study background: Material from acute and convalescent COVID-19 was sourced from the United States, Italy and Spain. From T cells, B-cell-depleted T cells, or PBMCs came the material, which was cDNA or gDNA.

From germline, CDR1 is ENHRY and CDR2 SYGVKD. The CDR3 runs to 15 residues. V shed 6 bases and J 3 bases; nucleotides not matched to a gene: 5. In the original processing: Reference gene primers were amplified, and this amplification served to estimate nucleated cell counts. Sequencing was performed with immunoSEQ multiplex PCR; in TCRdb, only in-frame clones are kept and a portion is missing. That table is the source of V, J and clone size, and D and trimming were worked out from the DNA. The data show approximately 380,000 clones, 85% seen once. Source material: peripheral blood. This receptor was identified in a woman aged 18 to 35 with acute or convalescent COVID-19. This chain joins TRBV10-3 and TRBJ2-1; 10 bases align to TRBD1. CDR3 sequence (DNA): TGTGCCATCAGAGTTGGACAGGGGGGCTACAATGAGCAGTTCTTC. Amino acids: CAIRVGQGGYNEQFF.